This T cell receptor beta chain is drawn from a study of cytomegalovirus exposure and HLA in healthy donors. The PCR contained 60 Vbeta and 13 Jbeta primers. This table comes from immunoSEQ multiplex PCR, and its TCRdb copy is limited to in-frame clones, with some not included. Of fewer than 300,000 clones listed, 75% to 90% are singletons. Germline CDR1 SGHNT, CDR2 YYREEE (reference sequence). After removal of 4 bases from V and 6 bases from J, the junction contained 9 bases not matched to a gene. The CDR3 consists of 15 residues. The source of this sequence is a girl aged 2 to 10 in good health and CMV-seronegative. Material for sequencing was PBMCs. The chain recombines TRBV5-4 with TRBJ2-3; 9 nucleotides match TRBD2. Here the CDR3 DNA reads TGTGCCAGCAGCCGCGGGGGGGCCGTTTCGGATACGCAGTATTTT. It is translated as CASSRGGAVSDTQYF.